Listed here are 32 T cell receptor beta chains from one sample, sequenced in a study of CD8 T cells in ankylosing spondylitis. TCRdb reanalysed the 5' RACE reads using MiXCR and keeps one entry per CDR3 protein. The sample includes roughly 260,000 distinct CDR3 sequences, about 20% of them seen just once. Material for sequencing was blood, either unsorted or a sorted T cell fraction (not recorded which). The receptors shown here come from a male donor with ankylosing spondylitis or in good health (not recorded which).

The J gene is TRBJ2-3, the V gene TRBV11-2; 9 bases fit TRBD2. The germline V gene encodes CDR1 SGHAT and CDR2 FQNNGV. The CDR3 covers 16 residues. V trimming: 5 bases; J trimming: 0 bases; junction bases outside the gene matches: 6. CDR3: CASSTRLAASTDTQYF. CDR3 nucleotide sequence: TGTGCCAGCAGCACCCGACTAGCGGCGAGCACAGATACGCAGTATTTT.

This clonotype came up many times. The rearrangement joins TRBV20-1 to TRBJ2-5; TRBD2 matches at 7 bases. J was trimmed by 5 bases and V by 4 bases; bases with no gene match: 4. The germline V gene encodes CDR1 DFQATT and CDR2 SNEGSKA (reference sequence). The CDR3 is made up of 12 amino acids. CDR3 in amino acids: CSAKNSGETQYF. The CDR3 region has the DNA TGCAGTGCTAAAAATAGCGGGGAGACCCAGTACTTC.

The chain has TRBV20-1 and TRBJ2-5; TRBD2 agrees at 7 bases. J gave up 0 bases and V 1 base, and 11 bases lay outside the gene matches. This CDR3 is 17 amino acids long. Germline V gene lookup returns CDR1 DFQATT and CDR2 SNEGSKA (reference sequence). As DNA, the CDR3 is TGCAGTGCTAGAGCAGCACTAGCGACGACGTACCAAGAGACCCAGTACTTC. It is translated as CSARAALATTYQETQYF.

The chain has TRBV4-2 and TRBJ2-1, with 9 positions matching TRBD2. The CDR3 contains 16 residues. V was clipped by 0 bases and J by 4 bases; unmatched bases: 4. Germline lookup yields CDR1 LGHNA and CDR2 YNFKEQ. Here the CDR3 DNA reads TGTGCCAGCAGCCAAGAGGCTAGCGGGAAATACAATGAGCAGTTCTTC. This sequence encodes CASSQEASGKYNEQFF.

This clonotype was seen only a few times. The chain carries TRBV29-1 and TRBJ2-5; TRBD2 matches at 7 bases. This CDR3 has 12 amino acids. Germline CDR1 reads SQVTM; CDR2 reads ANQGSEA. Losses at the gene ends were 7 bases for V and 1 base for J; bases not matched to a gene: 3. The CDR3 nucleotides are TGCAGCGCTCAGCGGGGCCAAGAGACCCAGTACTTC. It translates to CSAQRGQETQYF. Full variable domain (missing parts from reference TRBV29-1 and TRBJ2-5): SAVISQKPSRDICQRGTSLTIQCQVDSQVTMMFWYRQQPGQSLTLIATANQGSEATYESGFVIDKFPISRPNLTFSTLTVSNMSPEDSSIYLCSAQRGQETQYFGPGTRLLVL.

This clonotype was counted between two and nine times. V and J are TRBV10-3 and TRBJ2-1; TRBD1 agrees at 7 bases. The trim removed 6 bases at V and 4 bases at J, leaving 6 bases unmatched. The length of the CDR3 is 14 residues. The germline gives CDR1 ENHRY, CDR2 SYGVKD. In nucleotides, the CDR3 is TGTGCCATCAGCCGGGACAGTGCTTACAATGAGCAGTTCTTC. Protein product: CAISRDSAYNEQFF.

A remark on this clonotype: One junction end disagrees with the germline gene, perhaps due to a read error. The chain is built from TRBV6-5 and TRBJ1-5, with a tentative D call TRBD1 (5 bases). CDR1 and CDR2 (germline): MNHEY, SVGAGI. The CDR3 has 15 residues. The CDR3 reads CASSNSGTLNQPQHF. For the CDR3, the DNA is TGTGCCAGCAGTAACTCGGGGACCCTCAATCAGCCCCAGCATTTT.

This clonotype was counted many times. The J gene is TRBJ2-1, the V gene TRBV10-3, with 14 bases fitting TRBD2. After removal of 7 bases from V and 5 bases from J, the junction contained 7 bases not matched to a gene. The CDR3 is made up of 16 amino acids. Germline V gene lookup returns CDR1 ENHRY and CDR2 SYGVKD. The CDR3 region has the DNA TGTGCCATCACCAGGACTAGCGGGAGGATGGACAATGAGCAGTTCTTC. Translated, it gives CAITRTSGRMDNEQFF.

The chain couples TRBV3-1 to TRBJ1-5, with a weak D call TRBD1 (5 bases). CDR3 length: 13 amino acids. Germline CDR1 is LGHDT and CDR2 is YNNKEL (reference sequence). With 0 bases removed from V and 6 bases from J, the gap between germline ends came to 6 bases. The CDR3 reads CASSQDGGQPQHF. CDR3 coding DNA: TGTGCCAGCAGCCAAGATGGGGGTCAGCCCCAGCATTTT.

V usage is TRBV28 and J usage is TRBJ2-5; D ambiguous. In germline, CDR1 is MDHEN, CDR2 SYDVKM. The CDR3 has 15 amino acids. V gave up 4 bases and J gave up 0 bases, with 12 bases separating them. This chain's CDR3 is CASSSPGLDQETQYF. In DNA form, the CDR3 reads TGTGCCAGCAGTTCCCCTGGATTGGACCAAGAGACCCAGTACTTC.

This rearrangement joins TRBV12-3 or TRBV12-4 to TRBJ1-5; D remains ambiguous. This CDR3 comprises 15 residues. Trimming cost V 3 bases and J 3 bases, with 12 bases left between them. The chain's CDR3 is CASSLGEETNQPQHF. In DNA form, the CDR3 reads TGTGCCAGCAGTTTGGGAGAGGAAACCAATCAGCCCCAGCATTTT.

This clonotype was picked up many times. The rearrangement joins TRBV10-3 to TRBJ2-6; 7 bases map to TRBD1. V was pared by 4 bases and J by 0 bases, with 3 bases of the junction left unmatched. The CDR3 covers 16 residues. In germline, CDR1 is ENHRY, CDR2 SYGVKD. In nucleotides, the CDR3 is TGTGCCATCAGTGCAACAGGGGACTCTGGGGCCAACGTCCTGACTTTC. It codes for CAISATGDSGANVLTF.

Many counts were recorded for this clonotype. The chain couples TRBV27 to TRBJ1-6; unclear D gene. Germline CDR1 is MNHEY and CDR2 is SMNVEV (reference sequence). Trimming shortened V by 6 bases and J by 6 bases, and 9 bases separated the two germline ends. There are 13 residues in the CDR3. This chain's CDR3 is CASRRSRNSPLHF. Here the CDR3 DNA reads TGTGCCAGCAGAAGAAGTCGTAATTCACCCCTCCACTTT.

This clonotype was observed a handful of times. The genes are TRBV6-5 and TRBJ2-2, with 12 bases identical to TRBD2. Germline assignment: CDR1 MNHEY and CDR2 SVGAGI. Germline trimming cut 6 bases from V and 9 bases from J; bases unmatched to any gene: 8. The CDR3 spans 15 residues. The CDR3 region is CASSLTSGRPRELFF. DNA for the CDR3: TGTGCCAGCAGCTTGACTAGCGGGAGACCCCGGGAGCTGTTTTTT.

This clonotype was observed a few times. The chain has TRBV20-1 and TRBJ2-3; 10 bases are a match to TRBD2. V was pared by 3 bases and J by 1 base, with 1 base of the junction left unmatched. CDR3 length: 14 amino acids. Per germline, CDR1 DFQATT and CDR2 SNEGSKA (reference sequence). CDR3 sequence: CSASGTSGTDTQYF. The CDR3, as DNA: TGCAGTGCTAGCGGGACTAGCGGCACAGATACGCAGTATTTT.

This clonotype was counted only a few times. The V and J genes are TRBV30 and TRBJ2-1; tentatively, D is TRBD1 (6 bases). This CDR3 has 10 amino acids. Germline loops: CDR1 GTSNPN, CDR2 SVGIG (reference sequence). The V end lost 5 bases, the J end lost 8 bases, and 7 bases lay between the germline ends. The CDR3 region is CAWAGDEQFF. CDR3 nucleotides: TGTGCCTGGGCAGGGGATGAGCAGTTCTTC.

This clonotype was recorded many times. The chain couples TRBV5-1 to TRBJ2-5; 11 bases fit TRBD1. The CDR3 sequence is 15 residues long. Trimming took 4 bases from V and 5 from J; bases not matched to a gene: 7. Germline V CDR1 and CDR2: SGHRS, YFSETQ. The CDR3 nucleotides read TGCGCCAGCAGCGACGGACAGGGGGCGTGGGAGACCCAGTACTTC. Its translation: CASSDGQGAWETQYF.

CDR3 sequence: CASSSRQGNGANVLTF. The CDR3 DNA follows: TGTGCCAGCAGCTCCCGACAGGGAAATGGGGCCAACGTCCTGACTTTC. This chain links TRBV7-3 with TRBJ2-6, with 7 bases matching TRBD1. J was trimmed by 3 bases and V by 4 bases; bases with no gene match: 6. Germline V CDR1 and CDR2: SGHTA, FQGTGA. CDR3 length equals 16 residues.

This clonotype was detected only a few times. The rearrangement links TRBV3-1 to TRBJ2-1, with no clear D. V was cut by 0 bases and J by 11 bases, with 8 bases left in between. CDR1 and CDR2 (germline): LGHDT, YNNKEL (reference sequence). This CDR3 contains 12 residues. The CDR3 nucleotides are TGTGCCAGCAGCCAAGATCGGAAGAAGCAGTTCTTC. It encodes CASSQDRKKQFF.

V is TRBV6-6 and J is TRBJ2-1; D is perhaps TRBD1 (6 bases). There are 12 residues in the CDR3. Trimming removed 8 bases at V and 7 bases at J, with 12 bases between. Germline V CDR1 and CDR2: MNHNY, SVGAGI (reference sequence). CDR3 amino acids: CASGRTGNEQFF. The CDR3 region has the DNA TGTGCCAGCGGTAGAACAGGGAATGAGCAGTTCTTC.

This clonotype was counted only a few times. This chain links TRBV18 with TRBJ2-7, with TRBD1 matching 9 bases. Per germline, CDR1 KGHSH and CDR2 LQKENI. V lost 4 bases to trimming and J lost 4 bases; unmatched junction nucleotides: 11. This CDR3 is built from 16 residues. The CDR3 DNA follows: TGTGCCAGCTCACTTACCACAGGGGGCAAAAAGTACGAGCAGTACGTC. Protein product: CASSLTTGGKKYEQYV.

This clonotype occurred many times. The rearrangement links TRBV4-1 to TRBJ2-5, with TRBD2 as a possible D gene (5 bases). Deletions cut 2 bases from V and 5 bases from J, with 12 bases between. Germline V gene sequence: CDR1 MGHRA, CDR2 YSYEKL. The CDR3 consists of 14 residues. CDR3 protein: CASSQPLAYETQYF. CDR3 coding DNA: TGCGCCAGCAGCCAACCCTTAGCGTACGAGACCCAGTACTTC.

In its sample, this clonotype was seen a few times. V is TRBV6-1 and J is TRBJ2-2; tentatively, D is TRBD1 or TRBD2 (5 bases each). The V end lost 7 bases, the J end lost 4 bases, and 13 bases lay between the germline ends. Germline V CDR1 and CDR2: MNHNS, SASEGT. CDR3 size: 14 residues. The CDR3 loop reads CASTRDGTTGELFF. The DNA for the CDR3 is TGTGCCAGCACTCGGGACGGAACCACCGGGGAGCTGTTTTTT.

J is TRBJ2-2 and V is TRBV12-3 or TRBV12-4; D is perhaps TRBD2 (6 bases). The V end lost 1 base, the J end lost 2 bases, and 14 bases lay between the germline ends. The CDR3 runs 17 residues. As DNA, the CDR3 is TGTGCCAGCAGTTTAGAGAGGCCGGGACTTAACACCGGGGAGCTGTTTTTT. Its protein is CASSLERPGLNTGELFF.

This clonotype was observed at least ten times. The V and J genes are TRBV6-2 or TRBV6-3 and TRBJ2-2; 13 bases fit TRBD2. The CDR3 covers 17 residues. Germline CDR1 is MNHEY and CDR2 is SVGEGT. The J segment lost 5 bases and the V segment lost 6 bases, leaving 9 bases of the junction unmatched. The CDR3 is CASSRTSGGAKTGELFF. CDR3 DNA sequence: TGTGCCAGCAGCCGTACTAGCGGGGGGGCCAAGACCGGGGAGCTGTTTTTT.

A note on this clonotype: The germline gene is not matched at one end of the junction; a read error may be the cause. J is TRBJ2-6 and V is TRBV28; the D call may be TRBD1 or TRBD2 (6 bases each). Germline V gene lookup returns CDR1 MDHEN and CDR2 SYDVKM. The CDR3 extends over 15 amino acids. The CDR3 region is CASSRRGTGVNVLTF. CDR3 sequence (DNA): TGTGCCAGCAGTAGAAGGGGGACTGGGGTCAACGTCCTGACTTTC. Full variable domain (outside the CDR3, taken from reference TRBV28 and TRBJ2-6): DVKVTQSSRYLVKRTGEKVFLECVQDMDHENMFWYRQDPGLGLRLIYFSYDVKMKEKGDIPEGYSVSREKKERFSLILESASTNQTSMYLCASSRRGTGVNVLTFGAGSRLTVL.

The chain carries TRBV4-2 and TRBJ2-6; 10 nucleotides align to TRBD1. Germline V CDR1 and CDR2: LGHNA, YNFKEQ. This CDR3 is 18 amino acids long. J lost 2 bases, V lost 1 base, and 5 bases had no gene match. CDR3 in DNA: TGTGCCAGCAGCCAAGTTGGGACAGGGGCCGCTGGGGCCAACGTCCTGACTTTC. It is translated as CASSQVGTGAAGANVLTF.

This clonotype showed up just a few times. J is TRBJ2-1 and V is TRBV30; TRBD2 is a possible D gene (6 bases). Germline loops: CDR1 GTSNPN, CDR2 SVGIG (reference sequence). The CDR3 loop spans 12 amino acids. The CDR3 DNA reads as TGTGCGGGATCCCGGGACTCCGGTGAGCAGTTCTTC. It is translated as CAGSRDSGEQFF.

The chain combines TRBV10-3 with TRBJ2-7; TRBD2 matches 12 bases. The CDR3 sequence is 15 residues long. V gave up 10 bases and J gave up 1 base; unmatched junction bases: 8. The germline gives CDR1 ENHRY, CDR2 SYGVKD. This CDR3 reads CATSLGLAGSYEQYV. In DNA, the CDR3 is TGTGCCACCTCACTAGGACTAGCGGGGTCCTACGAGCAGTACGTC.

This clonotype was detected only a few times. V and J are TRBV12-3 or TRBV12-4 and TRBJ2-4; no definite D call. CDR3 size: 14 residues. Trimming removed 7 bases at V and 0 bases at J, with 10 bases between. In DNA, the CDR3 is TGTGCCAGCACCATCGGTATAGCCAAAAACATTCAGTACTTC. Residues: CASTIGIAKNIQYF.

CDR3 sequence (DNA): TGTGCCAGCCAGACTAGCGGGGGACGGGGCGGGGAGCTGTTTTTT. It codes for CASQTSGGRGGELFF. The V call is TRBV3-1, the J call TRBJ2-2, with 12 positions matching TRBD2. The length of the CDR3 is 15 residues. The V and J ends lost 8 bases and 7 bases, in that order; junction bases with no gene match: 8. CDR1 is LGHDT, CDR2 YNNKEL, per germline (reference sequence).

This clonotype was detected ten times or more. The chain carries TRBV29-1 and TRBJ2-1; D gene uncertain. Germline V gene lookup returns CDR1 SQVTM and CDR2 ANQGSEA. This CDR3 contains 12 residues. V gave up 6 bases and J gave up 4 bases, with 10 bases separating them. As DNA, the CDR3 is TGCAGCGTGGGAAATGGGTACAATGAGCAGTTCTTC. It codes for CSVGNGYNEQFF.